This T cell receptor beta chain is drawn from a study of Ad26.COV2.S vaccination and SARS-CoV-2 variants. At the level of the study: Among those in the COV1001 Ad26.COV2.S trial arm was the donor.

Sequenced by immunoSEQ multiplex PCR; TCRdb stores in-frame clones only, minus some. The sample shows about 370,000 clones, approximately 89% of them seen only once. Described treatment: about 20 received Ad26.COV2.S at low or high dose, single or two shots; roughly five received placebo; per-sample allocation not given. At day 63 after the first vaccine or placebo injection, samples were drawn. This vaccine is an Ad26 vector that expresses the Wuhan-strain SARS-CoV-2 spike. The germline V gene encodes CDR1 LGHDT and CDR2 YNNKEL (reference sequence). This CDR3 is built from 16 residues. V was pared by 5 bases and J by 4 bases, with 9 bases of the junction left unmatched.

Sequences were derived from peripheral blood, sampled in a trial of Ad26.COV2.S vaccine versus placebo. J is TRBJ2-1 and V is TRBV3-1 (or the pseudogene TRBV3-2), with 9 nucleotides matching TRBD2. The clonotype originates from a person between 18 and 65 years old who received the Ad26.COV2.S COVID-19 vaccine or a placebo. The CDR3 region has the DNA TGTGCCAGCAGCACGTTAGCGGGAGAAGCTTACAATGAGCAGTTCTTC. Amino acids: CASSTLAGEAYNEQFF.